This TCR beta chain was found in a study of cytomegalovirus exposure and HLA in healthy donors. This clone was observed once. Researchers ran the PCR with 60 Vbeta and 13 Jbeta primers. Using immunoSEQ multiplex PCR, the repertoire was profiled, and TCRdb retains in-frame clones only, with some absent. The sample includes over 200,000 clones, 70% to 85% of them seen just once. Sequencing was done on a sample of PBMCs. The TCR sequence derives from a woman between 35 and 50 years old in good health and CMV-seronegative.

This CDR3 is CASSLPGTAYGYTF. For the CDR3, the DNA is TGTGCCAGCAGCTTACCCGGGACAGCTTATGGCTACACCTTC. The chain uses TRBV7-9 and TRBJ1-2, with TRBD1 identical over 7 bases. With 2 bases clipped from V and 5 bases from J, the junction kept 5 bases outside the gene matches. Germline V lookup: CDR1 SEHNR, CDR2 FQNEAQ (reference sequence). This CDR3 has 14 residues.